The following is a TCR beta chain sequence with its context. The antigen is undetermined. These data are taken from a study of T cell responses to AZD1222 COVID-19 vaccine. The germline V gene has CDR1 MNHEY and CDR2 SVGEGT. Deletions cut 3 bases from V and 13 bases from J, with 18 bases between. The CDR3 runs 13 residues. Findings and limits, study-wide: Females outnumbered males among donors, who were mostly white British; clonal diversity was possibly underestimated. Unmutated variant regions reportedly attract nearly half of all spike-specific TCRs.

TCRdb's table, derived via immunoSEQ multiplex PCR, lists solely in-frame clones and lacks some. Of some 80,000 clones in the sample, approximately 86% were seen once. The receptor's source is an adult in good health. This specimen was peripheral blood, taken on day 0 of MenACWY control vaccination. The rearrangement links TRBV6-2 or TRBV6-3 to TRBJ1-1; TRBD1 might be the D (5 bases). The CDR3 DNA sequence: TGTGCCAGCAGTTATGCGATGGGGACCGTGGTTTTCTTT. Translating gives CASSYAMGTVVFF.